What follows are 2 T cell receptor beta chains derived from one specimen sequenced in a study of Graves' ophthalmopathy and Graves' hyperthyroidism. Investigators amplified TCR beta CDR3 regions from RNA transcripts. RT-PCR was first run with HTBI primers, then multiplex PCR in a second round. TCRdb reprocessed the multiplex PCR reads via MiXCR and lists one record per CDR3 protein. The sample holds approximately 1.2 million distinct CDR3 sequences; about two fifths are singletons and the top ten take around 10%. Sequenced material: peripheral blood or thyroid tissue (not recorded which). The receptor source for this set is an adult man with Graves' hyperthyroidism.

This clonotype has at least ten counts. This sequence joins TRBV10-3 and TRBJ2-2; D is unresolved. The V end lost 6 bases, the J end lost 4 bases, and 12 bases lay between the germline ends. The germline CDR1 and CDR2 sequences are ENHRY and SYGVKD. The CDR3 covers 14 residues. For the CDR3, the DNA is TGTGCCATCAGCTCCTCGGGCGTCACCGGGGAGCTGTTTTTT. Amino acids: CAISSSGVTGELFF.

This clonotype was found a few times. The chain uses TRBV6-5 and TRBJ1-1; no firm D call. V shed 6 bases and J shed 3 bases, with 17 bases lying between them. The CDR3 runs to 15 residues. Germline-derived CDR1 and CDR2 are MNHEY and SVGAGI. In DNA form, the CDR3 reads TGTGCCAGCAGAAAACAAGGGTGGGGAGACACTGAAGCTTTCTTT. Translated, it gives CASRKQGWGDTEAFF.